Shown below are 29 T cell receptor beta chains from a single sample sequenced in a study of blood T cell repertoires in COVID-19. Measured with immunoSEQ multiplex PCR; TCRdb has only the in-frame clones, and not every one. The sample has about 40,000 clones; 88% are singletons. Sequencing was performed on peripheral blood. These receptors were obtained from a human donor in a cohort sampled during active COVID-19.

The chain carries TRBV18 and TRBJ1-2, with TRBD1 matching over 9 bases. Germline CDR1 KGHSH, CDR2 LQKENI. V dropped 5 bases and J dropped 4; count of bases not matched to a gene: 8. This CDR3 has 15 residues. This CDR3 reads CASSTDRGWGYGYTF. CDR3 sequence (DNA): TGTGCCAGCTCAACGGACAGGGGTTGGGGCTATGGCTACACCTTC.

V is TRBV3-1 (or the pseudogene TRBV3-2) and J is TRBJ2-3; 11 bases map to TRBD2. CDR3 size: 18 residues. V was pared by 2 bases and J by 0 bases, with 7 bases of the junction left unmatched. Germline loops: CDR1 LGHDT, CDR2 YNNKEL (reference sequence). CDR3 coding DNA: TGTGCCAGCAGCCAAAGGCTAGCGGGAGGTACTAGCACAGATACGCAGTATTTT. This sequence encodes CASSQRLAGGTSTDTQYF.

J is TRBJ2-1 and V is TRBV9; 9 bases fit TRBD2. The length of the CDR3 is 17 residues. With 4 bases clipped from V and 0 bases from J, the junction kept 8 bases outside the gene matches. Germline CDR1 reads SGDLS; CDR2 reads YYNGEE. CDR3 protein: CASSPLGSGSSYNEQFF. The CDR3 DNA sequence: TGTGCCAGCAGCCCACTGGGTAGCGGGAGCTCCTACAATGAGCAGTTCTTC.

The V gene is TRBV19, the J gene TRBJ1-3; 12 bases map to TRBD1. V gave up 4 bases and J gave up 1 base; unmatched junction bases: 8. Germline V CDR1 and CDR2: LNHDA, SQIVND (reference sequence). This CDR3 is 18 amino acids long. CDR3 in DNA: TGTGCCAGTAGTACCCGGGACAGGGGGCGCGAATCTGGAAACACCATATATTTT. Amino acids: CASSTRDRGRESGNTIYF.

CDR3 nucleotides: TGTGCCAGCAGCTTTCAATCGGGGGGGCTTAACTATGGCTACACCTTC. It translates to CASSFQSGGLNYGYTF. The chain couples TRBV7-2 to TRBJ1-2; a weak D match, TRBD1 (6 bases). Trimming left V 3 bases short and J 1 base short, with 15 bases between. Germline CDR1 SGHTA, CDR2 FQGNSA. The CDR3 extends over 16 amino acids.

This chain connects TRBV7-8 to TRBJ1-2; 7 positions match TRBD1. This CDR3 region has 15 residues. Trimming took 5 bases from V and 1 from J; bases not matched to a gene: 7. Germline values: CDR1 SGHVS, CDR2 FQNEAQ. The CDR3 nucleotides are TGTGCCAGCAGCAATAGACAGGGCGTTAACTATGGCTACACCTTC. Protein sequence: CASSNRQGVNYGYTF.

The rearrangement uses TRBV29-1 and TRBJ2-6; perhaps TRBD2 as D (6 bases). Trimming shortened V by 6 bases and J by 4 bases, and 19 bases separated the two germline ends. Looked up from germline, CDR1 is SQVTM and CDR2 is ANQGSEA. The CDR3 spans 16 residues. This CDR3 reads CSVAGGFSGGANVLTF. CDR3 in DNA: TGCAGCGTGGCCGGAGGGTTCTCAGGGGGGGCCAACGTCCTGACTTTC.

V usage is TRBV9 and J usage is TRBJ2-5; 13 nucleotides line up with TRBD2. The CDR3 covers 16 residues. The germline CDR1 and CDR2 sequences are SGDLS and YYNGEE. J lost 5 bases, V lost 0 bases, and 4 bases had no gene match. The CDR3 coding sequence is TGTGCCAGCAGCGTAGCGTTGACTAGCGGGAGGGAGACCCAGTACTTC. This translates into CASSVALTSGRETQYF.

This chain links TRBV30 with TRBJ2-5; 11 bases map to TRBD2. The CDR3 contains 15 residues. The germline V gene has CDR1 GTSNPN and CDR2 SVGIG (reference sequence). J gave up 6 bases and V 3 bases, and 9 bases lay outside the gene matches. The DNA for the CDR3 is TGTGCCTGGAGGACTTTAGCGGGGGGGGGCAAGACCCAGTACTTC. Protein product: CAWRTLAGGGKTQYF. The whole variable domain, filled in from reference TRBV30 and TRBJ2-5, reads SQTIHQWPATLVQPVGSPLSLECTVEGTSNPNLYWYRQAAGRGLQLLFYSVGIGQISSEVPQNLSASRPQDRQFILSSKKLLLSDSGFYLCAWRTLAGGGKTQYFGPGTRLLVL.

This sequence joins TRBV2 and TRBJ1-2, with D uncertain. Germline V lookup: CDR1 SNHLY, CDR2 FYNNEI. The length of the CDR3 is 14 residues. V was clipped by 7 bases and J by 5 bases, with 17 bases between them. The CDR3 nucleotides are TGTGCCAGCATGGTCGGGTCGCTTAGGTATGGCTACACCTTC. Translating it yields CASMVGSLRYGYTF.

V and J are TRBV30 and TRBJ2-2, with 9 bases aligning to TRBD1. Germline V CDR1 and CDR2: GTSNPN, SVGIG (reference sequence). Trimming removed 3 bases from V and 0 bases from J; junction bases left unmatched: 11. The CDR3 has 18 residues. The CDR3 nucleotides read TGTGCCTGGAGAACCCTGGTTAGGGACAGGGCGAACACCGGGGAGCTGTTTTTT. Encoded protein: CAWRTLVRDRANTGELFF. Based on the CDR3 plus reference TRBV30 and TRBJ2-2, the full variable domain is SQTIHQWPATLVQPVGSPLSLECTVEGTSNPNLYWYRQAAGRGLQLLFYSVGIGQISSEVPQNLSASRPQDRQFILSSKKLLLSDSGFYLCAWRTLVRDRANTGELFFGEGSRLTVL.

V and J are TRBV21-1 and TRBJ2-1; TRBD2, the D gene given by the table, was not confirmed from the DNA. TRBV21-1 is given as a pseudogene. There are 21 residues in the CDR3. CDR3 nucleotide sequence: TGTGCCAGCAGCAAATCGGCACGGAGCGGGAGGGTAAAGTGTTTTTTATATGAGCAGTTCTTC. Its translation is CASSKSARSGRVKCFLYEQFF.

This clone has a handful of counts. This chain links TRBV18 with TRBJ1-5; 7 bases fit TRBD1. Germline CDR1 KGHSH, CDR2 LQKENI. V shed 5 bases, J shed 2 bases, and the junction held 6 bases outside the gene matches. This CDR3 spans 15 amino acids. DNA of the CDR3: TGTGCCAGCTCAGAAACAGGGGTTCGCAATCAGCCCCAGCATTTT. Translating it yields CASSETGVRNQPQHF.

The chain is built from TRBV7-9 and TRBJ1-2; D remains unclear. The CDR3 loop spans 12 amino acids. Trimming pared 4 bases from V and 0 bases from J, leaving 3 bases between. Germline V CDR1 and CDR2: SEHNR, FQNEAQ (reference sequence). The CDR3 protein is CASSSSNYGYTF. For the CDR3, the DNA is TGTGCCAGCAGCTCCTCTAACTATGGCTACACCTTC.

This chain links TRBV28 with TRBJ2-5, with 7 positions matching TRBD1. The CDR3 length is 17 residues. Germline assignment: CDR1 MDHEN and CDR2 SYDVKM. V shed 6 bases, J shed 1 base, and the junction held 14 bases outside the gene matches. The CDR3 region has the DNA TGTGCCAGCAGAGAGACAGGGCGGGTGGGTGGCCAAGAGACCCAGTACTTC. It codes for CASRETGRVGGQETQYF.

The rearrangement joins TRBV6-5 to TRBJ1-1, with a possible D match to TRBD1 (5 bases). Trimming pared 6 bases from V and 10 bases from J, leaving 15 bases between. Germline loops: CDR1 MNHEY, CDR2 SVGAGI. This CDR3 has 12 residues. The CDR3 DNA follows: TGTGCCAGCAGGGCGACGACAGCGTTAGCTTTCTTT. Translated: CASRATTALAFF.

The rearrangement joins TRBV6-2 or TRBV6-3 to TRBJ2-7, with D maybe TRBD1 (6 bases). The CDR3 has 14 residues. Deletions cut 4 bases from V and 3 bases from J, with 13 bases between. CDR1 is MNHEY, CDR2 SVGEGT, per germline. The CDR3 spells CASSLAGDLYEQYF. In DNA form, the CDR3 reads TGTGCCAGCAGTTTAGCAGGGGATCTCTACGAGCAGTACTTC.

The CDR3 region has the DNA TGTGCCAGCAGTTCACAACAGGGTCGGAACGAGCAGTACTTC. Its protein product is CASSSQQGRNEQYF. V and J are TRBV27 and TRBJ2-7; a weak D match, TRBD1 (6 bases). The CDR3 has 14 amino acids. The germline V and J ends were trimmed by 4 bases and 5 bases, with 15 bases remaining between them. Germline V gives CDR1 MNHEY, CDR2 SMNVEV (reference sequence).

This chain joins TRBV5-1 and TRBJ1-1, with TRBD1 matching over 11 bases. V dropped 4 bases and J dropped 1; count of bases not matched to a gene: 3. This CDR3 contains 15 residues. The germline V gene has CDR1 SGHRS and CDR2 YFSETQ. The CDR3 sequence is CASSPGQGANTEAFF. The CDR3 coding sequence is TGCGCCAGCAGCCCAGGACAGGGGGCGAACACTGAAGCTTTCTTT.

The rearrangement links TRBV14 to TRBJ2-3; D gene ambiguous. V was clipped by 4 bases and J by 2 bases, with 7 bases between them. Germline V CDR1 and CDR2: SGHDN, FVKESK. The CDR3 loop spans 13 amino acids. The CDR3 nucleotides read TGTGCCAGCAGCCGAAGAGCCACAGATACGCAGTATTTT. Translated: CASSRRATDTQYF.

This clone was detected a few times. The chain combines TRBV15 with TRBJ1-4, with D unresolved. The CDR3 consists of 12 residues. The germline V gene has CDR1 LNHNV and CDR2 YYDKDF (reference sequence). Trimming took 6 bases from V and 5 from J, leaving 7 bases between them. CDR3 DNA sequence: TGTGCCACCAGTTTCCCAAATGAAAAACTGTTTTTT. This gives the protein CATSFPNEKLFF.

V usage is TRBV28 and J usage is TRBJ2-5, with 13 bases identical to TRBD2. Germline V CDR1 and CDR2: MDHEN, SYDVKM. The CDR3 length is 21 residues. V gave up 2 bases and J gave up 2 bases; unmatched junction bases: 17. Here the CDR3 DNA reads TGTGCCAGCAGTTTAGGACCGGGACTAGCGGGACTGAACGTGGAACAAGAGACCCAGTACTTC. As protein: CASSLGPGLAGLNVEQETQYF.

The J gene is TRBJ1-2, the V gene TRBV29-1, with D unclear. The CDR3 sequence is 14 residues long. CDR1 SQVTM and CDR2 ANQGSEA come from the germline V gene. Trimming cost V 4 bases and J 4 bases, with 16 bases left between them. The CDR3 DNA reads TGCAGCGTTGGGGCTGCCGCCTCCTCCTATGGCTACACCTTC. Its protein product is CSVGAAASSYGYTF.

The chain has TRBV5-1 and TRBJ2-1; D perhaps matches TRBD2 (6 bases). The CDR3 has 15 residues. V lost 2 bases and J lost 2, with 11 bases in between. Germline V gene data show CDR1 as SGHRS and CDR2 as YFSETQ. CDR3 in amino acids: CASSLIGGTYNEQFF. The CDR3, as DNA: TGCGCCAGCAGCTTAATCGGGGGTACCTACAATGAGCAGTTCTTC.

A few counts support this clone. The chain combines TRBV5-1 with TRBJ1-5; the D is unclear. The CDR3 consists of 14 residues. Trimming stripped 0 bases from V and 5 bases from J, with 9 bases between. Germline V CDR1 and CDR2: SGHRS, YFSETQ. CDR3 in amino acids: CASSLGLGDQPQHF. DNA for the CDR3: TGCGCCAGCAGCTTGGGACTAGGCGATCAGCCCCAGCATTTT.

This clone has just one count. The genes are TRBV19 and TRBJ2-1; 13 bases are a match to TRBD2. Losses at the gene ends were 5 bases for V and 6 bases for J; bases not matched to a gene: 7. The CDR3 is 16 residues long. Germline CDR1 is LNHDA and CDR2 is SQIVND (reference sequence). The CDR3 DNA is TGTGCCAGTAGTGTCGCGGGACTAGCGGGACGCAATGAGCAGTTCTTC. Translation: CASSVAGLAGRNEQFF.

The chain links TRBV20-1 to TRBJ1-6, with unresolved D. Germline values: CDR1 DFQATT, CDR2 SNEGSKA (reference sequence). CDR3 length: 14 amino acids. V was clipped by 3 bases and J by 7 bases, with 13 bases between them. CDR3 bases: TGCAGTGCTAGTAGAGGCAATGGCAATTCACCCCTCCACTTT. This gives the protein CSASRGNGNSPLHF.

V and J are TRBV2 and TRBJ1-6; 9 nucleotides match TRBD1. The CDR3 consists of 15 residues. Germline loops: CDR1 SNHLY, CDR2 FYNNEI. V shed 7 bases, J shed 9 bases, and the junction held 10 bases outside the gene matches. This CDR3 is CASMGQGTRSSPLHF. The CDR3 coding sequence is TGTGCCAGCATGGGACAGGGCACTCGAAGTTCACCCCTCCACTTT.

V is TRBV19 and J is TRBJ2-3; no firm D call. V lost 4 bases to trimming and J lost 4 bases, with 15 bases between them. There are 15 residues in the CDR3. Looked up from germline, CDR1 is LNHDA and CDR2 is SQIVND (reference sequence). CDR3 in DNA: TGTGCCAGTAGTAGCGGTCTGGGTCGGGCAGATACGCAGTATTTT. Its protein product is CASSSGLGRADTQYF.